This T cell receptor beta chain was identified during a study of neoadjuvant anti-PD-1 for oral cavity cancer. General study points: Non-responders to neoadjuvant nivolumab had significantly more clonal PBMC T cells than responders.

Described time point: after neoadjuvant nivolumab, at surgical resection. Worth noting for this clone: Antigen unknown.

Libraries were prepared by immunoSEQ multiplex PCR; TCRdb keeps only in-frame clonotypes and omits some of them. The profile covers fewer than 15,000 clones, with 67% appearing a single time and approximately 2.8% taken by the ten largest. The sequence came from a person between 35 and 79 years old with oral cavity squamous cell carcinoma. Sequencing was performed on PBMCs, taken after nivolumab (anti-PD-1) treatment.

The DNA of the CDR3 is TGCGCCAGCAGCTTGGAAACAGGGGAGAAGAGTGAAAAACTGTTTTTT. Amino acid sequence: CASSLETGEKSEKLFF. The rearrangement links TRBV5-1 to TRBJ1-4, with 7 nucleotides matching TRBD1. Per germline, CDR1 SGHRS and CDR2 YFSETQ. CDR3 length: 16 amino acids. V trimming: 0 bases; J trimming: 7 bases; junction bases outside the gene matches: 9.